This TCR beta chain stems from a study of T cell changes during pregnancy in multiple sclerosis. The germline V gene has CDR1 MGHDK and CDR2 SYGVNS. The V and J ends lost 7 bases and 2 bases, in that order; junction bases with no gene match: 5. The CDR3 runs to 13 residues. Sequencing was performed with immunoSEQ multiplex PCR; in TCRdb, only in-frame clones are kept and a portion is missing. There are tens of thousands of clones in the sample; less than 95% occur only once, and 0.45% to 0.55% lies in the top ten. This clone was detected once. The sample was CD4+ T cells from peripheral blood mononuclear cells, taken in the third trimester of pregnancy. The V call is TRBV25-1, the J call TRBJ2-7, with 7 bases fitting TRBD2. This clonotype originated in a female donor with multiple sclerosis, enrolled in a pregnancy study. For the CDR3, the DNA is TGTGCCAGCATGGCTAGCGGAGCCTACGAGCAGTACTTC. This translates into CASMASGAYEQYF.